The 26 T cell receptor beta chains presented below share a single source sample, sequenced in a study of T cell repertoires in cytomegalovirus infection. Via MiXCR, TCRdb re-called the reads, giving one row per CDR3 protein. The sample carries hundreds of thousands of distinct CDR3 sequences, 30% to 35% recorded once. No antigen is known for these receptors. Specimen: cultured PBMCs, collected from culture after CMV antigen stimulation. The receptors originated from a human donor in good health (CMV status not recorded). Some clones in this sample may be carry-over from other donors' samples.

CDR3 coding DNA: TGTGCCAGCAGTAGGACAGGGGGCACCCCTGAAGCTTTCTTT. This sequence encodes CASSRTGGTPEAFF. The genes are TRBV6-2 or TRBV6-3 and TRBJ1-1; 11 bases are shared with TRBD1. CDR3 length equals 14 residues. Losses at the gene ends were 5 bases for V and 6 bases for J; bases not matched to a gene: 5. CDR1 and CDR2 (germline): MNHEY, SVGEGT.

This clonotype was counted ten times or more. The rearrangement uses TRBV7-2 and TRBJ2-2; D gene uncertain. Germline values: CDR1 SGHTA, CDR2 FQGNSA. The length of the CDR3 is 16 residues. V gave up 5 bases and J gave up 0 bases, with 13 bases separating them. In nucleotides, the CDR3 is TGTGCCAGCAGCCCCCGGGCGGTGACGAACACCGGGGAGCTGTTTTTT. Translation gives CASSPRAVTNTGELFF.

This clonotype occurred a few times. The CDR3, as DNA: TGCGCCAGCAGCCAGGGCGGGAGAGAAACAGATACGCAGTATTTT. It specifies CASSQGGRETDTQYF. The genes are TRBV4-1 and TRBJ2-3, with 7 bases aligning to TRBD2. This CDR3 is built from 15 residues. From germline, CDR1 is MGHRA and CDR2 YSYEKL. V lost 3 bases, J lost 3 bases, and 6 bases stayed unmatched.

V and J are TRBV9 and TRBJ2-5; a weak D match, TRBD2 (6 bases). Germline loops: CDR1 SGDLS, CDR2 YYNGEE. The V and J ends lost 2 bases and 5 bases respectively, with 10 bases between them. This CDR3 region has 13 residues. The chain's CDR3 is CASSVRTTETQYF. CDR3 nucleotides: TGTGCCAGCAGCGTTCGGACTACGGAGACCCAGTACTTC.

This clonotype has just a few counts. V is TRBV29-1 and J is TRBJ2-1; 13 bases fit TRBD2. The germline gives CDR1 SQVTM, CDR2 ANQGSEA. The trim removed 3 bases at V and 4 bases at J, leaving 3 bases unmatched. The CDR3 consists of 15 residues. CDR3 amino acids: CSVEGTSGTYNEQFF. DNA of the CDR3: TGCAGCGTTGAGGGGACTAGCGGGACTTACAATGAGCAGTTCTTC.

This rearrangement joins TRBV6-1 to TRBJ2-7; D is unclear. V was clipped by 1 base and J by 3 bases, with 4 bases between them. The germline V gene encodes CDR1 MNHNS and CDR2 SASEGT. There are 12 residues in the CDR3. The CDR3 nucleotides read TGTGCCAGCAGTGAAGGGGGCTACGAGCAGTACGTC. Its protein product is CASSEGGYEQYV.

This clonotype appeared a single time. This chain connects TRBV19 to TRBJ1-1, with D possibly matching TRBD1 (5 bases). CDR1 is LNHDA and CDR2 is SQIVND in the germline V gene (reference sequence). CDR3 length: 12 residues. Trimming took 5 bases from V and 9 from J, leaving 13 bases between them. The CDR3 here is CASSPRDGKAFF. CDR3 in DNA: TGTGCCAGTAGTCCCCGGGACGGTAAAGCTTTCTTT.

In its sample, this clonotype was seen a few times. The J gene is TRBJ1-2, the V gene TRBV7-9; D is possibly TRBD1 (5 bases). Per germline, CDR1 SEHNR and CDR2 FQNEAQ (reference sequence). The CDR3 length is 16 residues. Trimming removed 3 bases from V and 2 bases from J, with 16 bases in between. This chain's CDR3 is CASSFLGVEENYGYTF. The CDR3 DNA is TGTGCCAGCAGCTTTCTAGGGGTGGAAGAGAACTATGGCTACACCTTC.

Notes on this clonotype: The junction departs from germline at one end; a sequencing error may be responsible. This chain joins TRBV29-1 and TRBJ2-5; D remains unclear. CDR1 and CDR2 (germline): SQVTM, ANQGSEA. There are 8 residues in the CDR3. The DNA for the CDR3 is TGCAGCGTTGAAGAAGGGCACTTC. Protein: CSVEEGHF.

V usage is TRBV4-3 and J usage is TRBJ2-5; 9 positions match TRBD2. The V and J ends lost 4 bases and 5 bases, in that order; junction bases with no gene match: 14. Germline CDR1 reads LGHNA; CDR2 reads YSLEER. The CDR3 is made up of 17 amino acids. DNA for the CDR3: TGCGCCAGCAGCCCGCACTGGCGGGGGGGTTCTTCGGAGACCCAGTACTTC. It translates to CASSPHWRGGSSETQYF.

The sample holds one count of this clonotype. V and J are TRBV5-4 and TRBJ2-1, with D possibly matching TRBD2 (6 bases). V was clipped by 4 bases and J by 4 bases, with 18 bases between them. CDR3 length: 16 residues. Germline CDR1 reads SGHNT; CDR2 reads YYREEE (reference sequence). CDR3 loop: CASSGALGLQYNEQFF. CDR3 nucleotide sequence: TGTGCCAGCAGCGGGGCACTCGGACTACAATACAATGAGCAGTTCTTC.

V and J are TRBV7-6 and TRBJ2-1; D possibly corresponds to TRBD1 (5 bases). CDR1 and CDR2 from the germline V gene are SGHVS and FNYEAQ. The CDR3 has 15 residues. Trimming removed 5 bases from V and 2 bases from J, with 13 bases in between. DNA of the CDR3: TGTGCCAGCAGCACCCGACAGAACGCCTACAATGAGCAGTTCTTC. This encodes CASSTRQNAYNEQFF.

This rearrangement joins TRBV11-1 to TRBJ1-1; no clear D. Germline V lookup: CDR1 SGHAT, CDR2 FQDESV (reference sequence). The CDR3 contains 14 residues. Trimming took 2 bases from V and 5 from J, leaving 12 bases between them. The CDR3 loop reads CASSLYGVLTEAFF. CDR3 sequence (DNA): TGTGCCAGCAGCTTATATGGGGTTCTTACTGAAGCTTTCTTT.

This clonotype turned up a few times. The rearrangement uses TRBV6-6 and TRBJ2-3; the match to TRBD2 covers 11 bases. CDR3 length: 16 residues. CDR1 MNHNY and CDR2 SVGAGI come from the germline V gene (reference sequence). V was clipped by 6 bases and J by 5 bases; unmatched bases: 10. The CDR3 DNA follows: TGTGCCAGCAGCCCCAGTAGCGGGAGGGGAATAGATACGCAGTATTTT. It translates to CASSPSSGRGIDTQYF.

The gene calls are TRBV6-5 and TRBJ2-7; D is uncertain. Trimming cost V 6 bases and J 6 bases, with 12 bases left between them. CDR3 size: 12 residues. Looked up from germline, CDR1 is MNHEY and CDR2 is SVGAGI. In nucleotides, the CDR3 is TGTGCCAGCAGCGCCGGCCCCGGCGAGCAGTACGTC. Residues: CASSAGPGEQYV.

The V and J genes are TRBV12-3 or TRBV12-4 and TRBJ2-1; maybe TRBD1 (6 bases). Trimming removed 5 bases from V and 13 bases from J, with 12 bases in between. This CDR3 is 11 amino acids long. The CDR3 DNA is TGTGCCAGCAGTCCTGGGGGCCCCCAGTTCTTC. This codes for CASSPGGPQFF.

Ten or more counts support this clonotype. This chain uses TRBV7-2 with TRBJ2-7, with 11 bases fitting TRBD1. The CDR3 has 14 amino acids. V lost 1 base, J lost 9 bases, and 5 bases stayed unmatched. Germline values: CDR1 SGHTA, CDR2 FQGNSA. The CDR3 sequence: CASSLDGQGAGQYV. CDR3 nucleotides: TGTGCCAGCAGCTTAGACGGACAGGGGGCTGGGCAGTACGTC.

This clonotype was detected a few times. The V call is TRBV10-3, the J call TRBJ2-3; no definite D call. The CDR3 is made up of 14 amino acids. Looked up from germline, CDR1 is ENHRY and CDR2 is SYGVKD. Trimming cost V 6 bases and J 1 base, with 11 bases left between them. CDR3 DNA sequence: TGTGCCATCAGGCCTCTTGGGCGCACAGATACGCAGTATTTT. Protein product: CAIRPLGRTDTQYF.

This chain links TRBV3-1 with TRBJ1-2; 10 nucleotides match TRBD1. The CDR3 contains 18 residues. CDR1 is LGHDT, CDR2 YNNKEL, per germline (reference sequence). V was clipped by 4 bases and J by 4 bases; unmatched bases: 15. CDR3 in amino acids: CASSPMPSLGQGSYGYTF. CDR3 bases: TGTGCCAGCAGCCCGATGCCATCGTTGGGACAGGGGAGCTATGGCTACACCTTC.

This clonotype was seen ten or more times. The V call is TRBV7-2, the J call TRBJ2-3; D is perhaps TRBD1 (5 bases). Trimming pared 5 bases from V and 5 bases from J, leaving 8 bases between. Germline CDR1 reads SGHTA; CDR2 reads FQGNSA. This CDR3 contains 12 residues. DNA for the CDR3: TGTGCCAGCAGCCCAGGGTTAGATACGCAGTATTTT. Translating it yields CASSPGLDTQYF. Complete variable domain (other parts from reference TRBV7-2 and TRBJ2-3): GAGVSQSPSNKVTEKGKDVELRCDPISGHTALYWYRQSLGQGLEFLIYFQGNSAPDKSGLPSDRFSAERTGGSVSTLTIQRTQQEDSAVYLCASSPGLDTQYFGPGTRLTVL.

The chain recombines TRBV7-2 with TRBJ2-1, with D possibly TRBD1 on 6 matching bases. With 2 bases removed from V and 0 bases from J, the gap between germline ends came to 8 bases. The CDR3 is 15 residues long. Per the germline V gene, CDR1 is SGHTA and CDR2 is FQGNSA. CDR3 in DNA: TGTGCCAGCAGCTTATCGGACAGCTCCTACAATGAGCAGTTCTTC. Translation gives CASSLSDSSYNEQFF.

CDR3 region: CSVGIGGTGELFF. The CDR3 DNA sequence: TGCAGCGTGGGGATTGGCGGGACCGGGGAGCTGTTTTTT. The chain uses TRBV29-1 and TRBJ2-2; the D gene is possibly TRBD2 (5 bases). This CDR3 comprises 13 residues. Germline V gene data show CDR1 as SQVTM and CDR2 as ANQGSEA. V lost 6 bases to trimming and J lost 5 bases, with 13 bases between them.

CDR3 region: CSASPLTGGYNEQFF. As DNA, the CDR3 is TGCAGTGCTAGCCCGTTGACAGGGGGCTACAATGAGCAGTTCTTC. V gene TRBV20-1 combines with J gene TRBJ2-1; TRBD1 aligns across 9 bases. CDR3 size: 15 residues. The germline V gene encodes CDR1 DFQATT and CDR2 SNEGSKA (reference sequence). Losses at the gene ends were 3 bases for V and 3 bases for J; bases not matched to a gene: 6.

The rearrangement joins TRBV20-1 to TRBJ2-7, with D perhaps matching TRBD1 (7 bases). V was clipped by 0 bases and J by 1 base, with 13 bases between them. CDR1 is DFQATT and CDR2 is SNEGSKA in the germline V gene (reference sequence). The CDR3 contains 15 residues. The CDR3 loop is CSARDQGGASYEQYV. CDR3 DNA sequence: TGCAGTGCTAGAGATCAGGGGGGCGCATCCTACGAGCAGTACGTC.

The chain carries TRBV6-5 and TRBJ2-2; 12 bases fit TRBD2. Germline loops: CDR1 MNHEY, CDR2 SVGAGI. V lost 7 bases, J lost 7 bases, and 10 bases stayed unmatched. This CDR3 region has 16 residues. This CDR3 reads CASTLGTSGPHGELFF. In DNA, the CDR3 is TGTGCCAGCACCTTGGGGACTAGCGGGCCCCACGGGGAGCTGTTTTTT.

This clonotype was observed a few times. The chain links TRBV12-3 or TRBV12-4 to TRBJ2-7; D possibly corresponds to TRBD2 (6 bases). Between the trimmed V and J ends, which lost 3 bases and 3 bases, there was a span of 15 bases. The CDR3 extends over 15 amino acids. CDR3 protein: CASSFGTSLSYEQYV. The CDR3 DNA reads as TGTGCCAGCAGTTTCGGAACTAGCCTAAGCTACGAGCAGTACGTC.